This TCR beta chain was recorded in a study of PD-1 blockade in classical Hodgkin lymphoma. Profiled with immunoSEQ multiplex PCR; TCRdb holds only in-frame clones, not every one. The profile shows approximately 11,000 clones, approximately 81% of them singletons. No patient escaped relapse after autologous stem cell transplantation, and brentuximab vedotin exposure varied. From thawed PBMCs, CD8+ T cells were isolated by magnetic negative selection. The source material was CD8+ T cells from blood, sampled at baseline. The source of this sequence is a human donor with classical Hodgkin lymphoma.

The CDR3 is CASSYGAEAFF. For the CDR3, the DNA is TGTGCCAGCAGTTACGGGGCAGAAGCTTTCTTT. The chain is built from TRBV6-5 and TRBJ1-1; tentatively, D is TRBD1 (5 bases). V lost 2 bases to trimming and J lost 8 bases, with 6 bases between them. Germline-derived CDR1 and CDR2 are MNHEY and SVGAGI. The CDR3 is 11 residues long.